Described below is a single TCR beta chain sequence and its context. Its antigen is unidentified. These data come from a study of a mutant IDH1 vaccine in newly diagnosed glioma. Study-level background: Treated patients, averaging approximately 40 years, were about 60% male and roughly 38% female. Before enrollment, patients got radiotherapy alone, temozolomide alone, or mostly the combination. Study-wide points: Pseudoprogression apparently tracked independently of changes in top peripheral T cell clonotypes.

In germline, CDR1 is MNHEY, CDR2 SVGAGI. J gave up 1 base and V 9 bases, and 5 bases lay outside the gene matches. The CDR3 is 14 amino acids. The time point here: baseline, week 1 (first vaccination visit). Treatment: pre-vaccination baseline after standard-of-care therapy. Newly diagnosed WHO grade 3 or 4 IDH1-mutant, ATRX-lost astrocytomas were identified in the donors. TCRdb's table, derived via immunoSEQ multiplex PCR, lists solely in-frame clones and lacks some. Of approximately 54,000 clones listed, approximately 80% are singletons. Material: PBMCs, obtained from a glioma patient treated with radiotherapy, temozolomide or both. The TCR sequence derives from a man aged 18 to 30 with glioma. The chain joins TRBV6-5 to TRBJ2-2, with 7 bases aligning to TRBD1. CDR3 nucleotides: TGTGCCAGTCGGAGGACAGGGAACACCGGGGAGCTGTTTTTT. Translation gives CASRRTGNTGELFF.